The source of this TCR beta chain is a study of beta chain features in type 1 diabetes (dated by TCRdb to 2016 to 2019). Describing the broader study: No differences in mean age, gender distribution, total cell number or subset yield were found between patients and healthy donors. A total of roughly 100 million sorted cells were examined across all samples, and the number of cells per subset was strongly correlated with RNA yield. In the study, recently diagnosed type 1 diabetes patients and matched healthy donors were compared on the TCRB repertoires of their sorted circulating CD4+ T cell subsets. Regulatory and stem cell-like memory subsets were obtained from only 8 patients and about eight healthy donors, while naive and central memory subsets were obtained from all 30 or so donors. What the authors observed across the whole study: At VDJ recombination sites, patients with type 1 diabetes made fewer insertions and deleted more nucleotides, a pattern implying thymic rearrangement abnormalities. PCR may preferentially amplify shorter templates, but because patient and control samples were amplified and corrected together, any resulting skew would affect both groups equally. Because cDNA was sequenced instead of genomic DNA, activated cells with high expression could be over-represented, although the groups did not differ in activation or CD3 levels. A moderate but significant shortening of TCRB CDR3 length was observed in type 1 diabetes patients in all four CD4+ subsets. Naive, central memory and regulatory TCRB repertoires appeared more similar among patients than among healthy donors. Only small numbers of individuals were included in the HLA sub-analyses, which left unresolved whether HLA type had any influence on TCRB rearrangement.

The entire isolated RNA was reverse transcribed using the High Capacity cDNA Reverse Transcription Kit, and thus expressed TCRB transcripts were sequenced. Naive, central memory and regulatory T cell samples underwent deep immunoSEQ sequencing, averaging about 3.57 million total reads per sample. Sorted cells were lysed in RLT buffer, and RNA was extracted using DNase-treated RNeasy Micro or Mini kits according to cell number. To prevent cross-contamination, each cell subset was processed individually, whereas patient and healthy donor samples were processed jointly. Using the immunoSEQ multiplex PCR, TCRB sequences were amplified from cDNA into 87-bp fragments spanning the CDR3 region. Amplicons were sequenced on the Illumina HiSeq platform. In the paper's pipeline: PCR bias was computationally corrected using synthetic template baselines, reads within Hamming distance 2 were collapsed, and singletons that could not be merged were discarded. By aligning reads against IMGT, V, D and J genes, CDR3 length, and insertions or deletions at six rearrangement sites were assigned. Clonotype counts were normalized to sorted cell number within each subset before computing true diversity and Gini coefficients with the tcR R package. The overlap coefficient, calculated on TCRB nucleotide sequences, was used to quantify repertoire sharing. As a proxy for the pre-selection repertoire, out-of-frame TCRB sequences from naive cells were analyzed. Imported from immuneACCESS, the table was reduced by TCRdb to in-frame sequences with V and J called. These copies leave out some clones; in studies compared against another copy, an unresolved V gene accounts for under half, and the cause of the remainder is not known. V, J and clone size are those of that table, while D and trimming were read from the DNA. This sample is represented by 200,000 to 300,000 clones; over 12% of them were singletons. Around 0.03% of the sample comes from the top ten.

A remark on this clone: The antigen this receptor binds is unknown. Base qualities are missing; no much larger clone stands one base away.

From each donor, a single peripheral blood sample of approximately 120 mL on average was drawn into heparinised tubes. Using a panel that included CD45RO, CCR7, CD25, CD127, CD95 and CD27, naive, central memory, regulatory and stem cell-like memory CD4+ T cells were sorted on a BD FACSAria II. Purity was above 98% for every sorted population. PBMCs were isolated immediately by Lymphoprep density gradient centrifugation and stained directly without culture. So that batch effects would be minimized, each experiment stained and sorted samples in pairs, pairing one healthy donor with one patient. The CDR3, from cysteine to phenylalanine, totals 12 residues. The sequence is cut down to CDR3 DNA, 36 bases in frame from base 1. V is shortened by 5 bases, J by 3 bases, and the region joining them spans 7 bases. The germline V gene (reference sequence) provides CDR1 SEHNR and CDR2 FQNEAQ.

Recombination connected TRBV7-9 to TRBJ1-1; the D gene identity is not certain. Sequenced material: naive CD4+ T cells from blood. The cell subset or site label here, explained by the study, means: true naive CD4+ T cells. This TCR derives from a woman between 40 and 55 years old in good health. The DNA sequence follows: TGTGCCAGCAGCCCGGTCCACACTGAAGCTTTCTTT. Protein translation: CASSPVHTEAFF.